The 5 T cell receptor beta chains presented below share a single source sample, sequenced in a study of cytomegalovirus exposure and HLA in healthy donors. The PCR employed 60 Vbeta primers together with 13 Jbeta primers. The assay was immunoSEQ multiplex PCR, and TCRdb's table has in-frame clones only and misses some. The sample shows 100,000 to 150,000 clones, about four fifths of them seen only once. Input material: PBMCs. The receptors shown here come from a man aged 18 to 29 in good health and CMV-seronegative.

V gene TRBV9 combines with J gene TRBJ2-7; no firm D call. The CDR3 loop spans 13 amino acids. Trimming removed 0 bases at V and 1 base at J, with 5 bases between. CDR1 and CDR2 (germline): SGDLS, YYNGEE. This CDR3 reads CASSVDISYEQYF. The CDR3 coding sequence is TGTGCCAGCAGCGTAGATATATCCTACGAGCAGTACTTC.

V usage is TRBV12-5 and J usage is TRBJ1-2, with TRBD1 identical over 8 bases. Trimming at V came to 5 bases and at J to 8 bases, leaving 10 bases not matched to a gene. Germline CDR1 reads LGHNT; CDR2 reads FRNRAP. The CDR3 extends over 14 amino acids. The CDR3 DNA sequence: TGTGCTAGTGGTCCCCCGGACAGGGTATGGGGCTACACCTTC. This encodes CASGPPDRVWGYTF.

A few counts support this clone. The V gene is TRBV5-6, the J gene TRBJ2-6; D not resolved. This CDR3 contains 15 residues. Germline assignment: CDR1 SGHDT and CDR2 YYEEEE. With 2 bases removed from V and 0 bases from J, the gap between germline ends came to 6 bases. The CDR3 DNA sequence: TGTGCCAGCAGCTTACGGAGCTCTGGGGCCAACGTCCTGACTTTC. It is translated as CASSLRSSGANVLTF. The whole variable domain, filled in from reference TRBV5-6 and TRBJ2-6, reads DAGVTQSPTHLIKTRGQQVTLRCSPKSGHDTVSWYQQALGQGPQFIFQYYEEEERQRGNFPDRFSGHQFPNYSSELNVNALLLGDSALYLCASSLRSSGANVLTFGAGSRLTVL.

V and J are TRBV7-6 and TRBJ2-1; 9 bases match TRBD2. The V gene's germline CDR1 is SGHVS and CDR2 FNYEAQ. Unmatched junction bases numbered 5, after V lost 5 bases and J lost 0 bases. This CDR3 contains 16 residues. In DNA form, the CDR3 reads TGTGCCAGCAGCCGTGCGGGGGGGCCCTCCTACAATGAGCAGTTCTTC. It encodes CASSRAGGPSYNEQFF.

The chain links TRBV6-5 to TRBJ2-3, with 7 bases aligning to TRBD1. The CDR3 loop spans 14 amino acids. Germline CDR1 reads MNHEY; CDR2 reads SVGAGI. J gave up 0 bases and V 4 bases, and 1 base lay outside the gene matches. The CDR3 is CASSLGGSTDTQYF. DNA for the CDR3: TGTGCCAGCAGTTTAGGGGGCAGCACAGATACGCAGTATTTT.